The 25 T cell receptor beta chains reported below all come from one sample, sequenced in a study of T cells in Graves' hyperthyroidism and ophthalmopathy. RNA transcripts served as the template for amplifying TCR beta CDR3 regions. A set of HTBI primers served as the primers for a first-round RT-PCR of the TCR CDR3. TCRdb reprocessed the multiplex PCR reads with MiXCR, giving one entry per CDR3 protein. The table has around 350,000 distinct CDR3 sequences, roughly 19% seen once; the top ten hold about 4%. The sample comprised blood. These receptors were obtained from a woman aged 18 to 35 with Graves' hyperthyroidism.

The V call is TRBV12-3 or TRBV12-4, the J call TRBJ1-2; TRBD1 matches 7 bases. Unmatched junction bases numbered 6, after V lost 6 bases and J lost 5 bases. The length of the CDR3 is 13 residues. As DNA, the CDR3 is TGTGCCAGCAGCTCGGACAGGCAATATGGCTACACCTTC. Amino acids: CASSSDRQYGYTF.

This clonotype has ten or more counts. The genes are TRBV12-5 and TRBJ1-2; D perhaps matches TRBD1 (5 bases). The CDR3 consists of 16 residues. The germline V and J ends were trimmed by 0 bases and 4 bases, with 15 bases remaining between them. Germline values: CDR1 LGHNT, CDR2 FRNRAP. In nucleotides, the CDR3 is TGTGCTAGTGGTTTGGTAATTCGGGGGAGCTTCTATGGCTACACCTTC. Its protein is CASGLVIRGSFYGYTF. The full variable domain, in which reference TRBV12-5 and TRBJ1-2 provide the parts outside the CDR3, is DARVTQTPRHKVTEMGQEVTMRCQPILGHNTVFWYRQTMMQGLELLAYFRNRAPLDDSGMPKDRFSAEMPDATLATLKIQPSEPRDSAVYFCASGLVIRGSFYGYTFGSGTRLTVV.

This clonotype was seen many times. This chain uses TRBV27 with TRBJ1-1; D uncertain. Trimming removed 4 bases from V and 8 bases from J, with 20 bases in between. Germline lookup yields CDR1 MNHEY and CDR2 SMNVEV (reference sequence). The CDR3 is 15 residues long. CDR3 protein: CASSSPARVRMEAFF. The CDR3 nucleotides are TGTGCCAGCAGTTCCCCCGCGCGGGTCCGAATGGAAGCTTTCTTT.

The sample holds many counts of this clonotype. The rearrangement uses TRBV2 and TRBJ2-7; D may correspond to TRBD1 or TRBD2 (5 bases each). CDR1 and CDR2 from the germline V gene are SNHLY and FYNNEI. Trimming took off 9 bases at V and 3 bases at J, with 18 bases between the two ends. The CDR3 runs to 14 residues. The CDR3 DNA reads TGTGCCAGGGGGCACCGGGACCGATTCTACGAGCAGTACTTC. Translated: CARGHRDRFYEQYF.

This clonotype was seen ten or more times. The chain links TRBV20-1 to TRBJ1-2; maybe TRBD1 (5 bases). The CDR3 loop spans 11 amino acids. The germline CDR1 and CDR2 sequences are DFQATT and SNEGSKA (reference sequence). The CDR3 is CSTWGGEGYTF. The CDR3 DNA reads as TGCAGCACCTGGGGGGGGGAAGGCTACACCTTC.

This clonotype appeared many times. The chain recombines TRBV20-1 with TRBJ1-3; a possible D gene is TRBD1 (5 bases). The CDR3 is 14 residues long. The V and J ends lost 5 bases and 1 base respectively, with 12 bases between them. Germline V gene sequence: CDR1 DFQATT, CDR2 SNEGSKA (reference sequence). The DNA of the CDR3 is TGCAGTGCTTACAGGAGCGCATCTGGAAACACCATATATTTT. Protein: CSAYRSASGNTIYF.

This clonotype was found a few times. A much larger clone differs by one base, so this may be a read error. The chain joins TRBV11-2 to TRBJ1-3, with TRBD1 identical over 8 bases. The CDR3 sequence is 16 residues long. Per germline, CDR1 SGHAT and CDR2 FQNNGV. V was clipped by 5 bases and J by 0 bases; unmatched bases: 6. For the CDR3, the DNA is TGTGCCAGCAGCGTTCCAGGGGGCAGCTCTGGAAACACCATATATTTT. This encodes CASSVPGGSSGNTIYF.

Ten or more counts support this clonotype. The chain carries TRBV28 and TRBJ2-5, with 9 bases aligning to TRBD2. Losses at the gene ends were 7 bases for V and 5 bases for J; bases not matched to a gene: 23. The CDR3 is 19 residues long. Germline assignment: CDR1 MDHEN and CDR2 SYDVKM. The chain's CDR3 is CASTSFSGGWGNERETQYF. The CDR3 DNA reads as TGTGCCAGCACATCGTTTAGCGGGGGATGGGGTAACGAGCGTGAGACCCAGTACTTC.

The V call is TRBV4-2, the J call TRBJ1-5; 12 bases line up with TRBD1. The CDR3 is 15 amino acids. Trimming took 2 bases from V and 6 from J; bases not matched to a gene: 2. Germline V gene lookup returns CDR1 LGHNA and CDR2 YNFKEQ. CDR3 sequence reads: CASSQRDRGLQPQHF. The CDR3 bases are TGTGCCAGCAGCCAACGGGACAGGGGGCTTCAGCCCCAGCATTTT.

This clonotype has a count of ten or more. This chain joins TRBV12-3 or TRBV12-4 and TRBJ1-3; D may be TRBD1 (5 bases). The CDR3 runs 15 residues. V dropped 5 bases and J dropped 7 bases, with 18 bases sitting between them. DNA of the CDR3: TGTGCCAGCAGTCCCCGGGACCACCTGAGGAACACCATATATTTT. The encoded protein is CASSPRDHLRNTIYF.

This clonotype appeared many times. As DNA, the CDR3 is TGTGCCAGCAGTATGGCCCAGGGGCGACAAGAGACCCAGTACTTC. Translated, it gives CASSMAQGRQETQYF. The chain joins TRBV28 to TRBJ2-5; a possible D gene is TRBD1 (6 bases). Germline CDR1 is MDHEN and CDR2 is SYDVKM. This CDR3 has 15 amino acids. The V and J ends lost 5 bases and 2 bases respectively, with 15 bases between them.

V usage is TRBV12-3 or TRBV12-4 and J usage is TRBJ2-7, with 7 positions matching TRBD2. The CDR3 sequence is 14 residues long. J lost 2 bases, V lost 8 bases, and 9 bases had no gene match. CDR3 sequence reads: CASLKGSGPYEQYF. The CDR3 nucleotides are TGTGCCAGCCTGAAGGGTAGCGGGCCCTACGAGCAGTACTTC.

This clonotype was found many times. The chain combines TRBV6-5 with TRBJ2-2; D is unclear. Per germline, CDR1 MNHEY and CDR2 SVGAGI. V shed 2 bases and J shed 4 bases, with 11 bases lying between them. This CDR3 region has 15 residues. The CDR3 loop is CASSYTGSITGELFF. The CDR3 nucleotides are TGTGCCAGCAGTTACACCGGGTCCATCACCGGGGAGCTGTTTTTT.

A word on this clonotype: A much more abundant neighbour one base away suggests this may be a read error. The genes are TRBV5-1 and TRBJ1-1; no definite D call. Germline assignment: CDR1 SGHRS and CDR2 YFSETQ. The V and J ends lost 4 bases and 3 bases respectively, with 19 bases between them. This CDR3 has 16 amino acids. CDR3 region: CASSRTRVGRDTEAFF. DNA of the CDR3: TGCGCCAGCAGCCGGACCCGAGTCGGTAGGGACACTGAAGCTTTCTTT. Variable domain in full (rest from reference TRBV5-1 and TRBJ1-1): KAGVTQTPRYLIKTRGQQVTLSCSPISGHRSVSWYQQTPGQGLQFLFEYFSETQRNKGNFPGRFSGRQFSNSRSEMNVSTLELGDSALYLCASSRTRVGRDTEAFFGQGTRLTVV.

In regard to this clonotype: Just one base apart from a much larger clone, this may be a read error. The chain couples TRBV7-8 to TRBJ1-1; D remains unclear. The CDR3 is 15 residues long. Germline-derived CDR1 and CDR2 are SGHVS and FQNEAQ. The CDR3 reads CASSLERAVNTEACF. CDR3 nucleotides: TGTGCCAGCAGCTTAGAGAGGGCCGTGAACACTGAAGCTTGCTTT.

This clonotype was recorded only once. V gene TRBV28 combines with J gene TRBJ1-2; 7 nucleotides line up with TRBD1. Germline V gene lookup returns CDR1 MDHEN and CDR2 SYDVKM. Trimming cost V 2 bases and J 3 bases; bases outside gene matches: 3. This CDR3 has 14 amino acids. This CDR3 reads CASSLPTGDYGYTF. The CDR3 DNA reads as TGTGCCAGCAGTTTACCCACAGGGGACTATGGCTACACCTTC.

There are many counts of this clonotype. The chain has TRBV7-9 and TRBJ1-1; tentative D call: TRBD1 (6 bases). With 8 bases removed from V and 4 bases from J, the gap between germline ends came to 17 bases. Germline CDR1 is SEHNR and CDR2 is FQNEAQ (reference sequence). The CDR3 has 14 amino acids. CDR3 in amino acids: CASYRGASATEAFF. CDR3 in DNA: TGTGCCAGCTATAGGGGGGCGTCGGCCACTGAAGCTTTCTTT.

The chain combines TRBV12-3 or TRBV12-4 with TRBJ2-4, with TRBD2 identical over 7 bases. After removal of 6 bases from V and 0 bases from J, the junction contained 8 bases not matched to a gene. The CDR3 spans 16 residues. The CDR3 here is CASRRGGARAKNIQYF. The CDR3 nucleotides read TGTGCCAGCAGACGCGGGGGAGCGAGAGCCAAAAACATTCAGTACTTC.

This clonotype was recorded many times. The chain employs TRBV6-5 and TRBJ1-2; possibly TRBD1 for D (5 bases). The CDR3 has 12 amino acids. CDR1 and CDR2 (germline): MNHEY, SVGAGI. V gave up 4 bases and J gave up 6 bases, with 9 bases separating them. In DNA form, the CDR3 reads TGTGCCAGCAGTTCAAGGGGAGATGGCTACACCTTC. This gives the protein CASSSRGDGYTF.

This clonotype was seen ten or more times. The chain has TRBV28 and TRBJ1-2; D is perhaps TRBD1 (5 bases). Germline-derived CDR1 and CDR2 are MDHEN and SYDVKM. CDR3 size: 15 residues. The V end lost 3 bases, the J end lost 4 bases, and 15 bases lay between the germline ends. CDR3 coding DNA: TGTGCCAGCAGTTTCCTATCCAGGGTTAGCTATGGCTACACCTTC. It is translated as CASSFLSRVSYGYTF.

This clonotype was seen many times. The rearrangement links TRBV6-1 to TRBJ1-1, with 11 nucleotides matching TRBD1. This CDR3 is 17 amino acids long. The germline V gene encodes CDR1 MNHNS and CDR2 SASEGT. J was trimmed by 5 bases and V by 6 bases; bases with no gene match: 14. This CDR3 is CASRRRTGGAGQTEAFF. CDR3 in DNA: TGTGCCAGCAGAAGAAGGACAGGGGGCGCCGGTCAGACTGAAGCTTTCTTT.

The J gene is TRBJ1-1, the V gene TRBV11-1; D ambiguous. The CDR3 is made up of 17 amino acids. Per germline, CDR1 SGHAT and CDR2 FQDESV (reference sequence). With 5 bases removed from V and 3 bases from J, the gap between germline ends came to 22 bases. The CDR3 sequence is CASSAYDNEQWDTEAFF. CDR3 coding DNA: TGTGCCAGCAGCGCATATGACAACGAGCAGTGGGACACTGAAGCTTTCTTT.

The sample holds many counts of this clonotype. The chain couples TRBV20-1 to TRBJ2-5; TRBD1 matches 8 bases. CDR3 length equals 14 residues. Germline loops: CDR1 DFQATT, CDR2 SNEGSKA (reference sequence). With 3 bases clipped from V and 2 bases from J, the junction kept 5 bases outside the gene matches. CDR3 bases: TGCAGTGCTAGGCTGGGACAGGCACAAGAGACCCAGTACTTC. The encoded protein is CSARLGQAQETQYF.

This clonotype has ten or more counts. The rearrangement uses TRBV6-1 and TRBJ2-2, with D possibly TRBD2 on 6 matching bases. The CDR3 extends over 13 amino acids. Trimming pared 11 bases from V and 0 bases from J, leaving 10 bases between. Germline-derived CDR1 and CDR2 are MNHNS and SASEGT. The CDR3 protein is CAGGEANTGELFF. DNA of the CDR3: TGTGCCGGAGGGGAAGCGAACACCGGGGAGCTGTTTTTT.

This clonotype was counted ten times or more. This sequence joins TRBV12-3 or TRBV12-4 and TRBJ1-5; 7 bases line up with TRBD1. The CDR3 totals 14 residues. With V trimmed by 3 bases and J by 6 bases, 5 bases remained unmatched. CDR3 region: CASSFEAGGQPQHF. The CDR3 DNA sequence: TGTGCCAGCAGTTTCGAGGCAGGGGGTCAGCCCCAGCATTTT.